Listed below are T cell receptor beta chains from one sample, sequenced in a study of blood T cell repertoires in COVID-19. TCRdb's table, derived via immunoSEQ multiplex PCR, lists solely in-frame clones and lacks some. The repertoire holds 35,000 to 50,000 clones, around 88% seen once, with 3% to 4.5% in the top ten. Specimen: peripheral blood. The receptors derive from a human donor in a cohort sampled during active COVID-19. The CDR3 runs from the conserved cysteine through the conserved F or W. Each record gives: D gene, clone size, J gene, V gene, CDR3 DNA, CDR3 protein. A D gene is named only where the DNA matches it firmly. For some rows the clone size is stated as once, few or many, or as a class when expanded; others skip it.

d_call: .
clone_size: .
j_call: TRBJ2-7
v_call: TRBV9
cdr3_nt: TGTGCCAGCAGCGTCGGCACAGGAATCTACGAGCAGTACTTC
cdr3_aa: CASSVGTGIYEQYF

d_call: .
clone_size: .
j_call: TRBJ2-1
v_call: TRBV7-8
cdr3_nt: TGTGCCAGCAGCCATATAGCCGGAGAGCAGTTCTTC
cdr3_aa: CASSHIAGEQFF

d_call: TRBD1
clone_size: .
j_call: TRBJ2-2
v_call: TRBV9
cdr3_nt: TGTGCCAGCAGCGGAGTACAGGGGGCGCAGGGGGAGCTGTTTTTT
cdr3_aa: CASSGVQGAQGELFF

d_call: .
clone_size: .
j_call: TRBJ2-3
v_call: TRBV5-1
cdr3_nt: TGCGCCAGCAGCTTACTAGTGAGCACAGATACGCAGTATTTT
cdr3_aa: CASSLLVSTDTQYF

d_call: TRBD1
clone_size: .
j_call: TRBJ2-2
v_call: TRBV11-3
cdr3_nt: TGTGCCAGCGGCGGACAGGGGGGGAACACCGGGGAGCTGTTTTTT
cdr3_aa: CASGGQGGNTGELFF

d_call: TRBD1
clone_size: .
j_call: TRBJ1-5
v_call: TRBV5-1
cdr3_nt: TGCGCCAGCAGCCTACAGGGGGCAGGTCAGCCCCAGCATTTT
cdr3_aa: CASSLQGAGQPQHF

d_call: .
clone_size: .
j_call: TRBJ1-6
v_call: TRBV27
cdr3_nt: TGTGCCAGCAGTTCCGAAACAAAACCAAAGTCACCCCTCCACTTT
cdr3_aa: CASSSETKPKSPLHF

d_call: .
clone_size: .
j_call: TRBJ2-3
v_call: TRBV7-9
cdr3_nt: TGTGCCAGCGCCCAACCCGGGGGACCCGAGCGGTATACGCAGTATTTT
cdr3_aa: CASAQPGGPERYTQYF

d_call: TRBD2
clone_size: .
j_call: TRBJ2-1
v_call: TRBV4-2
cdr3_nt: TGTGCCAGCAGCCAACAAGCGGGGGCTGACAATGAGCAGTTCTTC
cdr3_aa: CASSQQAGADNEQFF

d_call: TRBD2
clone_size: .
j_call: TRBJ2-1
v_call: TRBV19
cdr3_nt: TGTGCCAGTAGCCCTATTCGACTAGCGGGGGAGCAGTTCTTC
cdr3_aa: CASSPIRLAGEQFF

d_call: TRBD1
clone_size: .
j_call: TRBJ2-3
v_call: TRBV7-9
cdr3_nt: TGTGCCAGCAGCTTTGGGACAGATTTCACAGATACGCAGTATTTT
cdr3_aa: CASSFGTDFTDTQYF

d_call: .
clone_size: .
j_call: TRBJ1-2
v_call: TRBV14
cdr3_nt: TGTGCCAGCAGCCAAGGCCGGTTCTATGGCTACACCTTC
cdr3_aa: CASSQGRFYGYTF

d_call: TRBD1
clone_size: .
j_call: TRBJ1-2
v_call: TRBV27
cdr3_nt: TGTGCCAGCAGTTTATCGAGGGGACAGGGGTCGAGCTACACCTTC
cdr3_aa: CASSLSRGQGSSYTF

d_call: TRBD2
clone_size: .
j_call: TRBJ2-3
v_call: TRBV4-2
cdr3_nt: TGTGCCAGCAGCCAAGAGGCCAGCGGGGGTAGGGATACGCAGTATTTT
cdr3_aa: CASSQEASGGRDTQYF

d_call: .
clone_size: .
j_call: TRBJ1-2
v_call: TRBV4-3
cdr3_nt: TGCGCCAGCAGCCAGAATCGCGGGGAAACCCCGCCCTATGGCTACACCTTC
cdr3_aa: CASSQNRGETPPYGYTF

d_call: .
clone_size: .
j_call: TRBJ2-2
v_call: TRBV3-1/TRBV3-2
cdr3_nt: TGTGCCAGCAGCCAAGGACTCGTACTGAACACCGGGGAGCTGTTTTTT
cdr3_aa: CASSQGLVLNTGELFF

d_call: TRBD1
clone_size: .
j_call: TRBJ2-2
v_call: TRBV11-2
cdr3_nt: TGTGCCAGCAGCTTGCGGGACAGGGCGAACACCGGGGAGCTGTTTTTT
cdr3_aa: CASSLRDRANTGELFF

d_call: .
clone_size: .
j_call: TRBJ1-1
v_call: TRBV3-1/TRBV3-2
cdr3_nt: TGTGCCAGCAGCCCCAGGGCGGACACTGAAGCTTTCTTT
cdr3_aa: CASSPRADTEAFF

d_call: .
clone_size: medium-sized
j_call: TRBJ1-5
v_call: TRBV6-2/TRBV6-3
cdr3_nt: TGTGCCAGCAGTTACTCGGAGAAGTCTCTCGGTTGGTCCCAGCATTTT
cdr3_aa: CASSYSEKSLGWSQHF

d_call: TRBD1
clone_size: .
j_call: TRBJ2-2
v_call: TRBV7-9
cdr3_nt: TGTGCCACCTTTCTTACACCTGGACAGGGTTCGACCGGGGAGCTGTTTTTT
cdr3_aa: CATFLTPGQGSTGELFF

d_call: TRBD1
clone_size: .
j_call: TRBJ2-2
v_call: TRBV6-6
cdr3_nt: TGTGCCAGCACCGCGCTAGGGACAGGGGGCACCGGGGAGCTGTTTTTT
cdr3_aa: CASTALGTGGTGELFF

d_call: TRBD2
clone_size: .
j_call: TRBJ2-1
v_call: TRBV6-1
cdr3_nt: TGTGCCAGCAGTGGGCCCGGGACTAGCTTCGGAAATGAGCAGTTCTTC
cdr3_aa: CASSGPGTSFGNEQFF

d_call: .
clone_size: .
j_call: TRBJ1-3
v_call: TRBV29-1
cdr3_nt: TGCAGCGTGCAAGAACAGGGCCTACTCTCTGGAAACACCATATATTTT
cdr3_aa: CSVQEQGLLSGNTIYF

d_call: .
clone_size: .
j_call: TRBJ1-2
v_call: TRBV5-6
cdr3_nt: TGTGCCAGCAGCTTGAGGTTTCAGGGTTATGGCTACACCTTC
cdr3_aa: CASSLRFQGYGYTF

d_call: TRBD1
clone_size: .
j_call: TRBJ1-1
v_call: TRBV19
cdr3_nt: TGTGCCAGTAGTGGAAGACAGGGTCTGAACACTGAAGCTTTCTTT
cdr3_aa: CASSGRQGLNTEAFF

d_call: TRBD1
clone_size: .
j_call: TRBJ2-5
v_call: TRBV5-5
cdr3_nt: TGTGCCAGCAGCTTAGGGGGCGCCCACCAAGAGACCCAGTACTTC
cdr3_aa: CASSLGGAHQETQYF

d_call: TRBD2
clone_size: .
j_call: TRBJ2-2
v_call: TRBV29-1
cdr3_nt: TGCAGCGTCACAATTACTAGCGGATCGACCGGGGAGCTGTTTTTT
cdr3_aa: CSVTITSGSTGELFF

d_call: .
clone_size: .
j_call: TRBJ2-1
v_call: TRBV24-1
cdr3_nt: TGTGCCACCAGTGACACCTATGGACAGTCCTACAATGAGCAGTTCTTC
cdr3_aa: CATSDTYGQSYNEQFF

d_call: .
clone_size: once
j_call: TRBJ2-1
v_call: TRBV27
cdr3_nt: TGTGCCAGCAGTTTAGGCAGCTTGGGGCCCTACAATGAGCAGTTCTTC
cdr3_aa: CASSLGSLGPYNEQFF

d_call: .
clone_size: .
j_call: TRBJ2-2
v_call: TRBV21-1
cdr3_nt: TGTGCCACGCACATTGAAAAGGGACAGGGGTATGGGGAGCTGTTTTTT
cdr3_aa: CATHIEKGQGYGELFF

d_call: TRBD1
clone_size: .
j_call: TRBJ1-4
v_call: TRBV7-6
cdr3_nt: TGTGCCAGCAGCCCTAAGGTCGGCAGGGGGACTGGAAAACTGTTTTTT
cdr3_aa: CASSPKVGRGTGKLFF

d_call: TRBD2
clone_size: .
j_call: TRBJ2-1
v_call: TRBV7-3
cdr3_nt: TGTGCCAGCAGCCTCGGACTAGCGGGGGCCGGGGATGAGCAGTTCTTC
cdr3_aa: CASSLGLAGAGDEQFF

d_call: TRBD2
clone_size: .
j_call: TRBJ2-5
v_call: TRBV6-2/TRBV6-3
cdr3_nt: TGTGCCAGCAGTTACTCGATAGCCGGCGGGGGTCAAGAGACCCAGTACTTC
cdr3_aa: CASSYSIAGGGQETQYF

d_call: .
clone_size: .
j_call: TRBJ2-7
v_call: TRBV19
cdr3_nt: TGTGCCAGTAGCACCCTCCGAGGGTTTGGGGTCGGCGAGCAGTACTTC
cdr3_aa: CASSTLRGFGVGEQYF

d_call: TRBD2
clone_size: .
j_call: TRBJ2-1
v_call: TRBV3-1/TRBV3-2
cdr3_nt: TGTGCCAGCAGCTCGTCCTCTAGCGGGAGGGCCTTTAATGAGCAGTTCTTC
cdr3_aa: CASSSSSSGRAFNEQFF